This entry describes one TCR beta chain. The antigen remains undetermined. The sample originates from a study of T cell responses to AZD1222 COVID-19 vaccine. Only in-frame clones appear in the TCRdb table, and some are missing; sequencing was by immunoSEQ multiplex PCR. The repertoire holds about 110,000 clones, approximately 89% seen once, with around 3.3% in the top ten. Study-wide findings and caveats: An increase in Spike-specific TCR breadth and depth was observed after two AZD1222 doses. In a largely white British group with more females than males, clonal diversity was possibly underestimated.

V was shortened by 3 bases and J by 0 bases, with 11 bases between the two germline ends. CDR3 length: 15 residues. Germline CDR1 is MNHEY and CDR2 is SVGAGI. This sequence joins TRBV6-5 and TRBJ1-2; a weak D match, TRBD1 (5 bases). Sequencing used peripheral blood, obtained on day 0 of MenACWY control vaccination. The receptor comes from an adult in good health. CDR3 region: CASSYSRASNYGYTF. Written as DNA, the CDR3 is TGTGCCAGCAGTTATAGCAGGGCGTCTAACTATGGCTACACCTTC.